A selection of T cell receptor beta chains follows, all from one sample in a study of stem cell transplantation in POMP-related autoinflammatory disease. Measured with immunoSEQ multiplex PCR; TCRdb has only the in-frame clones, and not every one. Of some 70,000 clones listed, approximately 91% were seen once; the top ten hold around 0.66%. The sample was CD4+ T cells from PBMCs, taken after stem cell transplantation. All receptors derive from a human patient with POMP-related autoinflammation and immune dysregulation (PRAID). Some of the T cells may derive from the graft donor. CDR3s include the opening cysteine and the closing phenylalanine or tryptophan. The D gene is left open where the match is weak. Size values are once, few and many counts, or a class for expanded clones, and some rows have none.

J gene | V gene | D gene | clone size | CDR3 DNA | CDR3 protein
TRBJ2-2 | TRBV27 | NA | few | TGTGCCAGCAGCAATCGTGGGGGCACCGGGGAGCTGTTTTTT | CASSNRGGTGELFF
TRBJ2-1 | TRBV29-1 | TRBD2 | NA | TGCAGCGTTGTTCTAGCGGGAGGGCGGTCCTACAATGAGCAGTTCTTC | CSVVLAGGRSYNEQFF
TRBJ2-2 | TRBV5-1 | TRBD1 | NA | TGCGCCAGCAGCTTGGGACAGGGGAACACCGGGGAGCTGTTTTTT | CASSLGQGNTGELFF
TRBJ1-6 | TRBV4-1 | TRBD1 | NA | TGCGCCAGCAGCCTCGGGACAGCCCTATTTAATTCACCCCTCCACTTT | CASSLGTALFNSPLHF
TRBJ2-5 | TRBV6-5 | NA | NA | TGTGCCAGCAGTTACTCGATTGCACCAGAGACCCAGTACTTC | CASSYSIAPETQYF
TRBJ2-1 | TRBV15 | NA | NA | TGTGCCACCAGCAGAGTCCGTAATGAGCAGTTCTTC | CATSRVRNEQFF
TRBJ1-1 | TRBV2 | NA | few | TGTGCCAGCAGTCAGACCTCTGAAGCTTTCTTT | CASSQTSEAFF
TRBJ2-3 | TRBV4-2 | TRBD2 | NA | TGTGCCAGCAGCCAAGAAGCCTCACTAGCGCCCACAGATACGCAGTATTTT | CASSQEASLAPTDTQYF
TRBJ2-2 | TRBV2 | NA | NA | TGTGCCAATGGAGATTACGGGGAGCTGTTTTTT | CANGDYGELFF
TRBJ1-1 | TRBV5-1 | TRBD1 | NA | TGCGCCAGCAGCTTAGGGACAGGAAAGAACACTGAAGCTTTCTTT | CASSLGTGKNTEAFF
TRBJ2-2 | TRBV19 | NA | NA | TGTGCCAGTAGGTGGCATTCGAACACCGGGGAGCTGTTTTTT | CASRWHSNTGELFF
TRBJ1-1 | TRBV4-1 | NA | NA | TGCGCCAGCAGCCAGGAGGAGGAACTATTGGGTTTGAACACTGAAGCTTTCTTT | CASSQEEELLGLNTEAFF
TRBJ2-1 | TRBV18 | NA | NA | TGTGCCAGCTCACGGGACATGTACAATGAGCAGTTCTTC | CASSRDMYNEQFF
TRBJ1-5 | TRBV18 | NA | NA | TGTGCCAGCTCACAATCAGGGCAGGGTCAGCCCCAGCATTTT | CASSQSGQGQPQHF